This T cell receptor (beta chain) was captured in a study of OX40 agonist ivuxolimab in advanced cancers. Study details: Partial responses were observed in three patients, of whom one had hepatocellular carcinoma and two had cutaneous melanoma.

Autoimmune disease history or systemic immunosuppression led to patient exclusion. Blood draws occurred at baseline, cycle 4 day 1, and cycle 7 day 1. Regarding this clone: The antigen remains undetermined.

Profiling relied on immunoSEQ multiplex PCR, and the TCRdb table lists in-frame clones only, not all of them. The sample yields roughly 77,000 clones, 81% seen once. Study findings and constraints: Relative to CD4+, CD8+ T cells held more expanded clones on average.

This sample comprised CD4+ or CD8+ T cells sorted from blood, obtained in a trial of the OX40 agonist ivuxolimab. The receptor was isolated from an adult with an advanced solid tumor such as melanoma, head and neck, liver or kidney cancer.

CDR3: CASTPQSRGGGELFF. CDR3 in DNA: TGTGCCAGCACCCCCCAGTCCAGGGGCGGCGGGGAGCTGTTTTTT. This sequence joins TRBV6-1 and TRBJ2-2, with D maybe TRBD1 (6 bases). This CDR3 spans 15 amino acids. Trimming shortened V by 7 bases and J by 7 bases, and 19 bases separated the two germline ends. Per germline, CDR1 MNHNS and CDR2 SASEGT.